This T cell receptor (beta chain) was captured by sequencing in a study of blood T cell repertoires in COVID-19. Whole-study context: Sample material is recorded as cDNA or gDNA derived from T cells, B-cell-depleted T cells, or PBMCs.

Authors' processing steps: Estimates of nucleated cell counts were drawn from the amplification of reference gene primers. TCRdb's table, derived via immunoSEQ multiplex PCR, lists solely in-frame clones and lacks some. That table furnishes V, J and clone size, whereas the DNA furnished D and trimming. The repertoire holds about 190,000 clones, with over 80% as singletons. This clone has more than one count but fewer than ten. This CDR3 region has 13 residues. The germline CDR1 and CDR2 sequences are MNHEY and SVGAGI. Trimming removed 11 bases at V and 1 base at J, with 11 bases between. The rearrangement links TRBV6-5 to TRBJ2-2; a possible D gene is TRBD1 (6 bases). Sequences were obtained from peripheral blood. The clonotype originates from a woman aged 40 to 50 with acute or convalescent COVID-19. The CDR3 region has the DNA TGTGCCGGGTCGGACAGGAACACCGGGGAGCTGTTTTTT. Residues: CAGSDRNTGELFF.